This T cell receptor (beta chain) was sequenced for a study of T cell responses to AZD1222 COVID-19 vaccine. Study-wide points: Without day 14 samples, only post-peak T cell repertoires were studied. The donor cohort was predominantly white British with a female majority, and clonal diversity may have been underestimated. Nearly half of the spike-specific TCRs reportedly recognize variant regions that carry no mutations.

Notes on this clone: Its antigen remains unidentified.

CDR1 SGHDN and CDR2 FVKESK come from the germline V gene. The length of the CDR3 is 13 residues. Unmatched junction bases numbered 6, after V lost 4 bases and J lost 7 bases. Data came from immunoSEQ multiplex PCR; TCRdb stores just in-frame clones and leaves some out. The sample has 150,000 or so clones, 90% to 95% seen once; the top ten hold under 4%. The sequence was obtained from an adult in good health. The V gene is TRBV14, the J gene TRBJ1-2; TRBD1 aligns across 7 bases. The input for sequencing was peripheral blood, taken on day 0 of AZD1222 vaccination. The CDR3 loop reads CASSPTGSLGYTF. CDR3 DNA sequence: TGTGCCAGCAGCCCGACAGGGTCTCTTGGCTACACCTTC.